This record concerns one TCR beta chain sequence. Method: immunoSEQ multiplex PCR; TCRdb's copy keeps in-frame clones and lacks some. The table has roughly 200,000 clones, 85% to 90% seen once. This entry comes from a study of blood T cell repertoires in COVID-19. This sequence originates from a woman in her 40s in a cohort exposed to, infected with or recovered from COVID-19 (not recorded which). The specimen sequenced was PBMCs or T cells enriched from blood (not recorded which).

CDR3 in amino acids: CSVDGAAPYF. As DNA, the CDR3 is TGCAGCGTTGATGGTGCGGCCCCGTACTTC. The V and J genes are TRBV29-1 and TRBJ2-5; D is uncertain. The CDR3 loop spans 10 amino acids. Germline loops: CDR1 SQVTM, CDR2 ANQGSEA. Deletions cut 3 bases from V and 13 bases from J, with 12 bases between.